The subject of this entry is one T cell receptor (beta chain). The antigen remains unidentified. This sample was included in a study of T-cell memory formation after mild COVID-19. Findings and limits, study-wide: Some SARS-CoV-2-responding clones were already detected in memory before infection. Contracting clones from day 15 to 85 had balanced CD4/CD8; later expanders favoured CD4+.

Germline CDR1 reads MNHEY; CDR2 reads SVGAGI. The CDR3 consists of 15 residues. Deletions cut 0 bases from V and 0 bases from J, with 6 bases between. TCR alpha and TCR beta cDNA libraries with sample barcodes and UMIs came from 5'RACE using constant-segment primers. TCRdb used MiXCR to reprocess the 5' RACE reads, holding one entry per CDR3 protein. The data contain around 300,000 distinct CDR3 sequences, 8.2% of them singletons. Sequenced material: PBMCs or a T cell subset sorted from them (not recorded which). The V call is TRBV6-5, the J call TRBJ2-1; D unresolved. The clonotype comes from a man in his late teens or twenties who had mild COVID-19 (a few samples of this study predate the infection). Cell type and time point are not known. The CDR3 coding sequence is TGTGCCAGCAGTTACTCGGCCCTCTCCTACAATGAGCAGTTCTTC. As protein: CASSYSALSYNEQFF.